This T cell receptor (beta chain) was recorded in a study of T cell responses to AZD1222 COVID-19 vaccine. This table comes from immunoSEQ multiplex PCR, and its TCRdb copy is limited to in-frame clones, with some not included. Counted here are about 130,000 clones, around 90% occurring once; the ten biggest clones make up under 2%. As concerns this clone: What it binds is unknown.

Findings of the study overall: Donors were mostly white British, more females; clonal diversity possibly underestimated.

The clonotype originates from an adult in good health. The sequenced sample was peripheral blood, obtained on day 0 of AZD1222 vaccination.

The CDR3 DNA sequence: TGTGCCAGCAGCTTAACCGGGGCTCCTGGAAACACCATATATTTT. It translates to CASSLTGAPGNTIYF. The chain joins TRBV7-3 to TRBJ1-3; tentative D call: TRBD1 (5 bases). The CDR3 runs to 15 residues. V lost 0 bases and J 2 bases, leaving 8 bases between the germline ends. Germline CDR1 reads SGHTA; CDR2 reads FQGTGA. The full variable domain, completed using reference TRBV7-3 and TRBJ1-3, is GAGVSQTPSNKVTEKGKYVELRCDPISGHTALYWYRQSLGQGPEFLIYFQGTGAADDSGLPNDRFFAVRPEGSVSTLKIQRTERGDSAVYLCASSLTGAPGNTIYFGEGSWLTVV.